A single sample is the source of the 24 T cell receptor beta chains below, sequenced in a study of T cell repertoires in cytomegalovirus infection. Each CDR3 protein gets one entry after TCRdb re-called the reads with MiXCR. The sample has approximately 110,000 distinct CDR3 sequences, roughly 41% seen once. No antigen has been identified for these receptors. Sequences were derived from CD8+ T cells from cultured PBMCs, sampled from culture after CMV antigen stimulation. Source of these receptors: a human donor in good health (CMV status not recorded). Some clones in this sample may be carry-over from other donors' samples.

The rearrangement links TRBV4-1 to TRBJ1-5, with D unresolved. The CDR3 totals 15 residues. V was cut by 1 base and J by 0 bases, with 7 bases left in between. Germline V gene sequence: CDR1 MGHRA, CDR2 YSYEKL. The CDR3 loop reads CASSQGSYSNQPQHF. CDR3 nucleotide sequence: TGCGCCAGCAGCCAAGGGTCCTATAGCAATCAGCCCCAGCATTTT.

The rearrangement links TRBV6-1 to TRBJ2-5; either TRBD1 or TRBD2 may supply D (6 bases each). The germline gives CDR1 MNHNS, CDR2 SASEGT. The CDR3 runs 15 residues. Trimming removed 6 bases from V and 5 bases from J, with 19 bases in between. The CDR3 nucleotides read TGTGCCAGCAGGGCCCTTGGGGGGCCTTTGGAGACCCAGTACTTC. It codes for CASRALGGPLETQYF.

This clonotype was counted a single time. The chain couples TRBV7-6 to TRBJ2-5; no reliable D call. V dropped 4 bases and J dropped 9 bases, with 9 bases sitting between them. Germline-derived CDR1 and CDR2 are SGHVS and FNYEAQ. The CDR3 is 11 residues long. Here the CDR3 reads CASSYLGPQYF. DNA of the CDR3: TGTGCCAGCAGCTATCTAGGGCCCCAGTACTTC.

The rearrangement joins TRBV9 to TRBJ2-3; D might be TRBD2 (5 bases). This CDR3 has 13 residues. Trimming pared 0 bases from V and 6 bases from J, leaving 8 bases between. From germline, CDR1 is SGDLS and CDR2 YYNGEE. CDR3: CASSVGGLDTQYF. CDR3 sequence (DNA): TGTGCCAGCAGCGTAGGAGGGTTGGATACGCAGTATTTT.

This clonotype was observed at least ten times. The chain has TRBV7-8 and TRBJ2-3, with 10 positions matching TRBD2. Germline V gene data show CDR1 as SGHVS and CDR2 as FQNEAQ. J was trimmed by 5 bases and V by 5 bases; bases with no gene match: 7. The CDR3 is made up of 15 amino acids. CDR3 sequence: CASSRSGGAGDTQYF. The CDR3 bases are TGTGCCAGCAGCCGAAGCGGGGGGGCCGGAGATACGCAGTATTTT.

The chain carries TRBV16 and TRBJ1-1; D gene uncertain. Germline lookup yields CDR1 KGHSY and CDR2 FQNENV. V lost 2 bases and J lost 1, with 8 bases in between. There are 14 residues in the CDR3. As DNA, the CDR3 is TGTGCCAGCAGCCAAGCTCTTTGGAACACTGAAGCTTTCTTT. It codes for CASSQALWNTEAFF.

The chain uses TRBV7-6 and TRBJ1-1; TRBD1 aligns across 9 bases. After removal of 2 bases from V and 11 bases from J, the junction contained 15 bases not matched to a gene. Germline V lookup: CDR1 SGHVS, CDR2 FNYEAQ. This CDR3 has 16 residues. CDR3 DNA sequence: TGTGCCAGCAGCTTAACGCTGCCTGGACAGGGGATCCGCGCTTTCTTT. It codes for CASSLTLPGQGIRAFF. The complete variable domain, with remaining parts taken from reference TRBV7-6 and TRBJ1-1, reads GAGVSQSPRYKVTKRGQDVALRCDPISGHVSLYWYRQALGQGPEFLTYFNYEAQQDKSGLPNDRFSAERPEGSISTLTIQRTEQRDSAMYRCASSLTLPGQGIRAFFGQGTRLTVV.

The genes are TRBV5-6 and TRBJ2-1; a weak D match, TRBD1 (7 bases). This CDR3 region has 14 residues. Germline V gene sequence: CDR1 SGHDT, CDR2 YYEEEE. V lost 4 bases to trimming and J lost 6 bases, with 14 bases between them. The CDR3 coding sequence is TGTGCCAGCAGCGGAGGGACAGAGGGCAATGAGCAGTTCTTC. Protein: CASSGGTEGNEQFF.

The V and J genes are TRBV19 and TRBJ1-2; D call uncertain. This CDR3 contains 13 residues. CDR1 and CDR2 (germline): LNHDA, SQIVND (reference sequence). Trimming stripped 0 bases from V and 2 bases from J, with 4 bases between. The CDR3 DNA reads TGTGCCAGTAGTATAGACAAAAACTATGGCTACACCTTC. As protein: CASSIDKNYGYTF. Supplemented by reference TRBV19 and TRBJ1-2, the full variable domain reads DGGITQSPKYLFRKEGQNVTLSCEQNLNHDAMYWYRQDPGQGLRLIYYSQIVNDFQKGDIAEGYSVSREKKESFPLTVTSAQKNPTAFYLCASSIDKNYGYTFGSGTRLTVV.

CDR3 in DNA: TGCGCCAGCAGCCAGGCGGGACACCCGAACACCGGGGAGCTGTTTTTT. Encoded protein: CASSQAGHPNTGELFF. The rearrangement joins TRBV4-1 to TRBJ2-2; D possibly matches TRBD1 or TRBD2 (6 bases each). V lost 3 bases to trimming and J lost 0 bases, with 11 bases between them. This CDR3 comprises 16 residues. CDR1 is MGHRA, CDR2 YSYEKL, per germline.

This clonotype was observed at least ten times. The chain joins TRBV7-9 to TRBJ2-7; D is unresolved. V was shortened by 2 bases and J by 0 bases, with 14 bases between the two germline ends. This CDR3 has 16 residues. In germline, CDR1 is SEHNR, CDR2 FQNEAQ (reference sequence). CDR3 sequence: CASSLPPGRSSYEQYF. In DNA, the CDR3 is TGTGCCAGCAGCTTACCCCCCGGACGTAGCTCCTACGAGCAGTACTTC.

The J gene is TRBJ2-1, the V gene TRBV12-3 or TRBV12-4, with D possibly matching TRBD2 (7 bases). V shed 0 bases and J shed 8 bases, with 11 bases lying between them. There are 14 residues in the CDR3. As DNA, the CDR3 is TGTGCCAGCAGTTTAGCGGGGGGGCCCCATGAGCAGTTCTTC. Translated: CASSLAGGPHEQFF.

The chain recombines TRBV4-1 with TRBJ2-6; possible D gene TRBD1, 5 bases. Trimming took off 1 base at V and 0 bases at J, with 10 bases between the two ends. CDR1 is MGHRA and CDR2 is YSYEKL in the germline V gene. The CDR3 extends over 17 amino acids. DNA of the CDR3: TGCGCCAGCAGCCAAGCAGGGCTGGCCTCTGGGGCCAACGTCCTGACTTTC. This codes for CASSQAGLASGANVLTF.

V and J are TRBV20-1 and TRBJ1-2; 7 bases line up with TRBD1. The V segment lost 4 bases and the J segment 0 bases; nucleotides outside the gene matches: 5. Germline V CDR1 and CDR2: DFQATT, SNEGSKA (reference sequence). This CDR3 is 14 amino acids long. The CDR3 loop is CSATQQGPNYGYTF. CDR3 coding DNA: TGCAGTGCTACTCAACAGGGGCCTAACTATGGCTACACCTTC.

This clonotype was recorded once. This sequence joins TRBV4-1 and TRBJ2-2; D may be TRBD1 or TRBD2 (7 bases each). The V gene's germline CDR1 is MGHRA and CDR2 YSYEKL. V was cut by 5 bases and J by 4 bases, with 17 bases left in between. The CDR3 totals 16 residues. The CDR3 loop reads CASSEEGGGGTGELFF. CDR3 coding DNA: TGCGCCAGCAGCGAGGAGGGAGGGGGCGGCACCGGGGAGCTGTTTTTT.

This CDR3 reads CSVEEGQGGNEQFF. DNA of the CDR3: TGCAGCGTTGAAGAAGGCCAGGGGGGCAATGAGCAGTTCTTC. The V call is TRBV29-1, the J call TRBJ2-1; D may be TRBD1 (7 bases). V shed 0 bases and J shed 6 bases, with 12 bases lying between them. This CDR3 contains 14 residues. CDR1 and CDR2 from the germline V gene are SQVTM and ANQGSEA.

The V and J genes are TRBV7-3 and TRBJ1-1; 7 bases fit TRBD1. Germline values: CDR1 SGHTA, CDR2 FQGTGA. Unmatched junction bases numbered 7, after V lost 6 bases and J lost 3 bases. The CDR3 contains 14 residues. The CDR3 DNA is TGTGCCAGCAGTAAAGCCAGGGGGGACACTGAAGCTTTCTTT. It yields the protein CASSKARGDTEAFF.

There are a few counts of this clonotype. This chain uses TRBV7-3 with TRBJ2-1; D is perhaps TRBD1 or TRBD2 (5 bases each). V dropped 5 bases and J dropped 8 bases, with 19 bases sitting between them. CDR3 size: 15 residues. Germline V gives CDR1 SGHTA, CDR2 FQGTGA. CDR3 nucleotide sequence: TGTGCCAGCAGCCTCCGGGGCTCGGACACTGATGAGCAGTTCTTC. Protein product: CASSLRGSDTDEQFF.

The chain combines TRBV19 with TRBJ2-7, with 7 bases fitting TRBD1. Germline lookup yields CDR1 LNHDA and CDR2 SQIVND (reference sequence). There are 15 residues in the CDR3. With 1 base clipped from V and 0 bases from J, the junction kept 3 bases outside the gene matches. The DNA of the CDR3 is TGTGCCAGTAGTATAGCGACAGGGAGCTCCTACGAGCAGTACTTC. It encodes CASSIATGSSYEQYF.

This clonotype appeared a single time. The chain uses TRBV7-2 and TRBJ1-1, with TRBD1 matching 9 bases. V was clipped by 1 base and J by 4 bases; unmatched bases: 1. The CDR3 extends over 14 amino acids. Germline CDR1 reads SGHTA; CDR2 reads FQGNSA. The CDR3 DNA is TGTGCCAGCAGCTTAGGACAGGGGGTCACTGAAGCTTTCTTT. Translation: CASSLGQGVTEAFF.

This clonotype appeared a few times. The V and J genes are TRBV27 and TRBJ2-1; D not resolved. V lost 5 bases and J lost 4, with 9 bases in between. The CDR3 has 13 amino acids. Germline values: CDR1 MNHEY, CDR2 SMNVEV (reference sequence). The CDR3 DNA is TGTGCCAGCAGTCAAGTCCCGTACAATGAGCAGTTCTTC. Translating it yields CASSQVPYNEQFF.

In this sample, this clonotype turned up a few times. The chain has TRBV10-3 and TRBJ1-1; 11 bases agree with TRBD1. V was clipped by 7 bases and J by 3 bases; unmatched bases: 10. The germline V gene encodes CDR1 ENHRY and CDR2 SYGVKD. There are 16 residues in the CDR3. In nucleotides, the CDR3 is TGTGCCATCACCGGACAGGGGGCAATTGGTGACACTGAAGCTTTCTTT. It translates to CAITGQGAIGDTEAFF.

This clonotype was counted a few times. The chain uses TRBV3-1 and TRBJ2-6; D remains unclear. Germline loops: CDR1 LGHDT, CDR2 YNNKEL (reference sequence). The CDR3 has 14 residues. V was pared by 7 bases and J by 2 bases, with 9 bases between. The CDR3 DNA is TGTGCCAGCAACCAGGAAACTGGGGCCAACGTCCTGACTTTC. This codes for CASNQETGANVLTF.

This clonotype was observed many times. The J gene is TRBJ2-4, the V gene TRBV5-6; 7 bases map to TRBD2. CDR3 size: 15 residues. CDR1 SGHDT and CDR2 YYEEEE come from the germline V gene. V shed 2 bases, J shed 5 bases, and the junction held 7 bases outside the gene matches. In nucleotides, the CDR3 is TGTGCCAGCAGCTTCGGGCTAGCGGTCGAAAACATTCAGTACTTC. Its protein product is CASSFGLAVENIQYF.